This TCR beta chain is from a study of OX40 agonist ivuxolimab in advanced cancers. At the level of the study: Patient treatment consisted of intravenous ivuxolimab administration every 2 weeks at 0.01 to 10 mg/kg. The study's findings and limits: There were, on average, more expanded clones in CD8+ T cells than in CD4+.

Using immunoSEQ multiplex PCR, the repertoire was profiled, and TCRdb retains in-frame clones only, with some absent. The profile shows fewer than 70,000 clones, about 89% of them singletons. A word on this clone: No antigen is known for it.

Trimming took 4 bases from V and 14 from J; bases not matched to a gene: 14. Germline V gene lookup returns CDR1 MNHEY and CDR2 SMNVEV (reference sequence). The CDR3 loop spans 16 amino acids. This TCR derives from an adult with an advanced solid tumor such as melanoma, head and neck, liver or kidney cancer. The chain carries TRBV27 and TRBJ1-6, with 10 bases lining up with TRBD1. The sequenced sample was CD4+ or CD8+ T cells sorted from blood, obtained in a trial of the OX40 agonist ivuxolimab. CDR3 nucleotides: TGTGCCAGCAGTTCGACTCACCGGGACAGGGGATGGACCCTCCACTTT. It specifies CASSSTHRDRGWTLHF.